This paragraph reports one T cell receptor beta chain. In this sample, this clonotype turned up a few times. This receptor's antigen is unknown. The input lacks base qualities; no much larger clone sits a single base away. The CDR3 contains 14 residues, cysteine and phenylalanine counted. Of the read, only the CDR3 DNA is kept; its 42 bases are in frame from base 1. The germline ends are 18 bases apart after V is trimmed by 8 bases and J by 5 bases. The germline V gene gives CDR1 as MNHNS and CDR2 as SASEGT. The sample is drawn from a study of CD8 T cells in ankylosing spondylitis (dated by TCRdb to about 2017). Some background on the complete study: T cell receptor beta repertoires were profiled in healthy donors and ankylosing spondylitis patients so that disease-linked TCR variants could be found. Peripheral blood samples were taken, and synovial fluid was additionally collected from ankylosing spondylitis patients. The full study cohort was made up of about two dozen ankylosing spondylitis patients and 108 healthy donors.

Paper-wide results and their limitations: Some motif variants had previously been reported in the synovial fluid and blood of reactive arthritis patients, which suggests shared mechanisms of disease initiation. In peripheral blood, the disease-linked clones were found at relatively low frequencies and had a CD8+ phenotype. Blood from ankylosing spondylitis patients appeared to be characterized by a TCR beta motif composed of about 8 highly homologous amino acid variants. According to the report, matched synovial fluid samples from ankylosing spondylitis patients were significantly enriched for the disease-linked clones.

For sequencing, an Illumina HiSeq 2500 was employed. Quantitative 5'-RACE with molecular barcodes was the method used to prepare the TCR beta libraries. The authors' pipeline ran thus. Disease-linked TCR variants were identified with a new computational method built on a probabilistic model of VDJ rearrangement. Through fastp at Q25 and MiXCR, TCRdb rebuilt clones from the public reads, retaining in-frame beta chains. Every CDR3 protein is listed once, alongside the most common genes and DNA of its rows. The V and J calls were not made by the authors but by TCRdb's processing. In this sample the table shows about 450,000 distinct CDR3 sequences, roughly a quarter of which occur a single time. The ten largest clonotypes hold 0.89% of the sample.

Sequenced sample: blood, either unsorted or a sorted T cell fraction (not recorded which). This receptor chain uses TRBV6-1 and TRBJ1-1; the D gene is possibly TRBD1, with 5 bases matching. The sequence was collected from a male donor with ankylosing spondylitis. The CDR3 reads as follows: CASGPGGGRTEAFF. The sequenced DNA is TGTGCCAGCGGACCCGGGGGAGGAAGGACTGAAGCTTTCTTT.